This T cell receptor (beta chain) originates from a study of OX40 agonist ivuxolimab in advanced cancers. The method was immunoSEQ multiplex PCR; TCRdb's version includes in-frame clones alone and lacks a portion of them. This table has fewer than 80,000 clones, about 85% appearing once. CDR1 is LNHDA, CDR2 SQIVND, per germline (reference sequence). This CDR3 spans 13 amino acids. V lost 7 bases and J 6 bases, leaving 13 bases between the germline ends. The TCR sequence derives from an adult with an advanced solid tumor such as melanoma, head and neck, liver or kidney cancer. Sequencing was performed on CD4+ or CD8+ T cells sorted from blood, taken in a trial of the OX40 agonist ivuxolimab. V usage is TRBV19 and J usage is TRBJ2-4; D assignment may be TRBD1 or TRBD2 (5 bases each). CDR3 DNA sequence: TGTGCCAGTAAGGAAGGTGGGGGAAACATTCAGTACTTC. This sequence encodes CASKEGGGNIQYF.